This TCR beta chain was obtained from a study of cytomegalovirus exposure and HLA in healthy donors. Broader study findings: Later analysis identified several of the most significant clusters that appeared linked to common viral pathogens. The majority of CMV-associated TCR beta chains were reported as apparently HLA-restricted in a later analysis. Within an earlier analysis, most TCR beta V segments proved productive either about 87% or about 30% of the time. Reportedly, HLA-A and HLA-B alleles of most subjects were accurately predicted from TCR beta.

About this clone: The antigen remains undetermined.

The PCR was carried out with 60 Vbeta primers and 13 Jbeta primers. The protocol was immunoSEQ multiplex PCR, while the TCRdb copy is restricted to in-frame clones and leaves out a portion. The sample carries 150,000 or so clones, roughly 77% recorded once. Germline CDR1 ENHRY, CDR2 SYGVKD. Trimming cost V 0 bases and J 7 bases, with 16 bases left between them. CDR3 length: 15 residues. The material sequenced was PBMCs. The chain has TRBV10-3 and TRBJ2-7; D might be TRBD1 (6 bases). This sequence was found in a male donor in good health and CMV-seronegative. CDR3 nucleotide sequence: TGTGCCATCAGTGAGTCTCGGGCAGGGGTTGAAGAGCAGTACTTC. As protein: CAISESRAGVEEQYF.